This TCR beta chain appears in the sequencing data of a study of blood T cell repertoires in COVID-19. V shed 0 bases and J shed 8 bases, with 10 bases lying between them. The length of the CDR3 is 13 residues. CDR1 and CDR2 (germline): SGHAT, FQNNGV. Assay: immunoSEQ multiplex PCR; the TCRdb copy retains only in-frame clones and omits some. The sample lists tens of thousands of clones, approximately 86% seen once, with roughly 15% in the top ten. Specimen: peripheral blood. The sequence was obtained from a male donor with acute or convalescent COVID-19. This chain uses TRBV11-2 with TRBJ1-1; D ambiguous. CDR3 loop: CASSLDPSREAFF. The CDR3 nucleotides read TGTGCCAGCAGCTTAGATCCATCCAGAGAAGCTTTCTTT.